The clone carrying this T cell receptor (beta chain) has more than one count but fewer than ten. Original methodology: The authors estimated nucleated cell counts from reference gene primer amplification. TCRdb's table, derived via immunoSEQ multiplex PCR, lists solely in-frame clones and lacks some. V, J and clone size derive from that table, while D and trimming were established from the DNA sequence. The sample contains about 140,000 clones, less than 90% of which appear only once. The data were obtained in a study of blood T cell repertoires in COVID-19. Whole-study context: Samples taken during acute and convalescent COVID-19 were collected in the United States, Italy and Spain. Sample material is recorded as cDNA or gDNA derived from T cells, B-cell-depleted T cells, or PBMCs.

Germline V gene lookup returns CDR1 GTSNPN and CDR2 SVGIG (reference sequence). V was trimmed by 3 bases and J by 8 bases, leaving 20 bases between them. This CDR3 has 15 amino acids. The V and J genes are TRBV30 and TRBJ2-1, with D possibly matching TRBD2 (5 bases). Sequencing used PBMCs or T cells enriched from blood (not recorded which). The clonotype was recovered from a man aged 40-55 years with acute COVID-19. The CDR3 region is CAWSPGAAVADEQFF. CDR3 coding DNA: TGTGCCTGGAGCCCTGGAGCGGCGGTGGCCGATGAGCAGTTCTTC.